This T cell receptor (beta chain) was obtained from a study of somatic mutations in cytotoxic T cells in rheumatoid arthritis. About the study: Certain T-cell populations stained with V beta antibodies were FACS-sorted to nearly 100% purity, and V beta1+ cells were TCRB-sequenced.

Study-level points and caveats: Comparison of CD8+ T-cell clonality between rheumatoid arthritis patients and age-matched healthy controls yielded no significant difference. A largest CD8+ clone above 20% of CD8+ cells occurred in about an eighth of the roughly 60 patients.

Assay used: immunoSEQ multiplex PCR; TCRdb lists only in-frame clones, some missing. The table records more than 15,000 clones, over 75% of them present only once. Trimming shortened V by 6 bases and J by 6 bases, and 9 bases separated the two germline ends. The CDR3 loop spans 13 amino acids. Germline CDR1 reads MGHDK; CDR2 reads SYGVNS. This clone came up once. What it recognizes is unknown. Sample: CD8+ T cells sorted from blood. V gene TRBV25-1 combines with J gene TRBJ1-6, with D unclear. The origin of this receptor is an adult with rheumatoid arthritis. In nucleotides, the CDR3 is TGTGCCAGCAGGTCGATTGGTAATTCACCCCTCCACTTT. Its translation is CASRSIGNSPLHF.